This T cell receptor (beta chain) was captured by sequencing in a study of shared clonotypes between healthy human individuals. Study observations and caveats: Enrolling few donors narrowed the genetic and exposure-history diversity that was represented.

Per germline, CDR1 LGHNA and CDR2 YSLEER. CDR3 size: 16 residues. Trimming removed 0 bases from V and 5 bases from J, with 15 bases in between. With regard to this clone: The antigen remains undetermined.

At deep level, the assay was performed. Authors' methods: With immunoSEQ giving junction-only sequences and no quality scores, filtering differed. TCRdb's table, derived via immunoSEQ multiplex PCR, lists solely in-frame clones and lacks some. The V and J calls and the clone size are those of that table, but D and trimming were determined from the DNA. The sample comprises about 480,000 clones, around 79% of which are singletons, and around 12% rests with the top ten. This receptor was taken from a woman aged 40 to 50 in good health. Some clones in this sample may be carry-over from other donors' samples. V usage is TRBV4-3 and J usage is TRBJ2-3; a weak D match, TRBD2 (5 bases). The sample consisted of PBMCs. CDR3 nucleotide sequence: TGCGCCAGCAGCCAAGATTCGCGGGTAGTTGGAGATACGCAGTATTTT. Amino acids: CASSQDSRVVGDTQYF.